This T cell receptor (beta chain) was sequenced for a study of beta chain features in type 1 diabetes (dated by TCRdb to 2017 to 2018). About the study as a whole: Patients and healthy donors did not differ in mean age, gender distribution, total cell number or subset yield. A total of approximately 100 million sorted cells were examined across all samples, and the number of cells per subset was strongly correlated with RNA yield. In the study, TCRB repertoires of sorted circulating CD4+ T cell subsets from recently diagnosed type 1 diabetes patients were compared with those of matched healthy donors. Naive and central memory subsets were obtained from all 30 or so donors, but regulatory and stem cell-like memory subsets were isolated from only 8 patients and roughly eight healthy donors.

Notes on this clone: The target of this receptor is not known. Base qualities are not provided; no much larger clone lies one nucleotide away.

Here is what the overall study found, with its caveats: Only small numbers of individuals were included in the HLA sub-analyses, which left unresolved whether HLA type had any influence on TCRB rearrangement. Patients with type 1 diabetes made fewer insertions and deleted more nucleotides at VDJ recombination sites, implying thymic rearrangement abnormalities. Because cDNA was sequenced instead of genomic DNA, highly expressing activated cells could be over-represented, though the groups showed no difference in activation or CD3 levels. PCR may preferentially amplify shorter templates, but because patient and control samples were amplified and corrected together, any resulting skew would affect both groups equally. A moderate but significant shortening of TCRB CDR3 length was observed in type 1 diabetes patients in all four CD4+ subsets. Naive, central memory and regulatory TCRB repertoires appeared to be more alike among patients than among healthy donors.

From each donor, a single peripheral blood sample of 90 to 150 mL on average was drawn into heparinised tubes. Naive, central memory, regulatory and stem cell-like memory CD4+ T cells were sorted on a BD FACSAria II using a panel including CD45RO, CCR7, CD25, CD127, CD95 and CD27. A purity above 98% was achieved for all sorted populations. PBMCs were separated immediately by Lymphoprep density gradient centrifugation and were stained directly, without being cultured. Samples were stained and sorted in pairs, with one healthy donor and one patient per experiment, so that batch effects were minimized. The High Capacity cDNA Reverse Transcription Kit was used to reverse transcribe all of the isolated RNA, meaning that expressed TCRB transcripts were what got sequenced. Naive, central memory and regulatory T cell samples underwent deep immunoSEQ sequencing, averaging about 3.57 million total reads per sample. After sorted cells were lysed in RLT buffer, RNA was extracted with DNase-treated RNeasy Micro or Mini kits, with the choice depending on cell number. To prevent cross-contamination, every cell subset was processed on its own, while patient and healthy donor samples were processed together. The immunoSEQ multiplex PCR was used to amplify TCRB sequences from cDNA, yielding 87-bp fragments that span the CDR3 region. Sequencing of the amplicons was performed on the Illumina HiSeq platform. Per the original workflow: Synthetic template baselines were used to correct PCR bias computationally, reads within Hamming distance 2 were collapsed together, and singletons that could not be merged were discarded. By aligning reads against IMGT, V, D and J genes, CDR3 length, and insertions or deletions at six rearrangement sites were assigned. Within each subset, clonotype counts were normalized to sorted cell number, and only after that were true diversity and Gini coefficients computed with the tcR R package. The overlap coefficient, calculated on TCRB nucleotide sequences, was used to quantify repertoire sharing. As a proxy for the pre-selection repertoire, out-of-frame TCRB sequences from naive cells were analyzed. The table comes from immuneACCESS by way of TCRdb, which keeps in-frame sequences with V and J called. Part of the clones is missing from these tables; in studies checked, under half for an unresolved V gene and the rest for unknown reasons. From that table come the V and J calls and clone size; the DNA was used to work out D and trimming. The sample data list hundreds of thousands of clones, and roughly 14% of these were observed just once. Together, the top ten hold approximately 0.035% of the sample.

Spanning cysteine to phenylalanine, the CDR3 consists of 15 amino acids. The DNA shown is the 45-base CDR3, in frame from base 1. V drops 0 bases and J drops 5 bases, leaving 13 bases in between. For CDR1 and CDR2, the germline V gene (reference sequence) lists GTSNPN and SVGIG. This receptor was taken from a man aged 30 to 45 in good health. The sample comprised naive CD4+ T cells from blood. The meaning of the sample's cell subset or site label: true naive CD4+ T cells. The chain is encoded by TRBV30 joined to TRBJ2-2; D gene: possibly TRBD2, on 6 matching bases. The sequenced DNA is TGTGCCTGGAGTGTCCTGGCGGGAAGGACCGGGGAGCTGTTTTTT. Its product reads: CAWSVLAGRTGELFF.